This T cell receptor (beta chain) was found in a study of T cells in localized non-small cell lung cancer (dated by TCRdb to about 2020). Regarding the study in general: The study analyzed T cell repertoires of 200 to 250 early-stage NSCLC patients, comparing tumors and uninvolved tumor-adjacent lungs. The cohort comprised approximately 240 treatment-naïve NSCLC patients with resected, localized lung tumors. NSCLC patients had a mean age of around 70 years, and more than 120 were male and around 110 female.

At diagnosis, peripheral blood, uninvolved tumor-adjacent lung and tumor were collected and stored as a combination of fresh-frozen and FFPE material. Summary of the overall study and its limitations: Of the top 100 tumor clones, a median of roughly 57 were detected in paired uninvolved adjacent lung; 28 were also among that lung's top 100. Uninvolved tumor-adjacent lung showed the highest T cell clonality, higher than tumor, which suggests more focused antigenic responses in the adjacent lung. Longer overall survival was associated with higher blood T cell density, whereas shorter survival was associated with higher adjacent-lung clonality. Because multi-region sequencing of the tumors was not done, intratumor heterogeneity could not be ruled out. Because the study design was exploratory, TCR variables were selected using unadjusted p-values without false-discovery rate correction.

In its sample, this clone was seen a few times. This receptor's antigen is unknown. No per-base quality is available; no much larger clone lies one base away. Inclusive of the bounding cysteine and phenylalanine, the CDR3 is 15 residues long. CDR3 DNA only is kept here, 45 bases in frame from base 1. TCR beta CDR3 regions were sequenced from DNA using the immunoSEQ Assay. Per the original workflow: T cell density was computed as TCR beta template counts normalized to usable DNA estimated by amplifying housekeeping genes. Richness was estimated using the preseqR package, with extrapolation to 400,000 templates for PBMC samples and to 120,000 templates for tissue samples. Clonality was taken to be one minus Pielou's evenness. Differential abundance testing on productive amino-acid clonotypes, with a minimum total count of 5 and an alpha of 0.1, was used to identify tissue-enriched TCRs. The Jaccard Index and the Morisita Overlap Index were used to measure how much the repertoires overlapped between compartments. GLIPH grouped TCR beta CDR3s together with public tetramer-defined viral CDR3s, and a viral motif had to include at least three viral sequences and also show V-gene enrichment. The source is immuneACCESS, and TCRdb retained only in-frame sequences with V and J called. Part of the clones is not carried over; for the studies checked, unresolved V genes explain less than half of this, and the remainder is unexplained. Clone size and the V and J calls come from that table; the DNA yielded D and trimming. Counted in this sample were around 2,600 clones; roughly 30% of them appeared once. Approximately 7% of the sample is held by the ten biggest clonotypes.

This chain is built from TRBV1 and TRBJ2-7; no DNA check was done on the table's D call, TRBD1. TRBV1 is tagged as a pseudogene. The sequencing here drew on lung tumor tissue, taken before any cancer treatment. The TCR comes from a male donor at least 60 years old with stage II squamous cell lung carcinoma. Read as DNA, the sequence is TGCGCCAGCAGCCAAGGTTCGCCAGGGTGGAGCGAGCAGTACTTC. Its translation is CASSQGSPGWSEQYF.